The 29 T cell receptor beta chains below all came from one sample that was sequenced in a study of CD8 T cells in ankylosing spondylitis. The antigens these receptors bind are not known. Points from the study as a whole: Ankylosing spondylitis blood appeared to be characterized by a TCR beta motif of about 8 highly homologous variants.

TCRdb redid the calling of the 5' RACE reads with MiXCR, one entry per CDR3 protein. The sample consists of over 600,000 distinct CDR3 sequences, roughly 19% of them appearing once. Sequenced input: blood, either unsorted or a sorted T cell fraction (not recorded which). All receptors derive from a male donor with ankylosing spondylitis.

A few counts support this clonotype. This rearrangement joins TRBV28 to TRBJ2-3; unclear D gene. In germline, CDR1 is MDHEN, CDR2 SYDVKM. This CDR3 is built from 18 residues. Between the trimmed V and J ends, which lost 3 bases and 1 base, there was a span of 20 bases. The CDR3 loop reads CASSFLGRSQAGTDTQYF. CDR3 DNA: TGTGCCAGCAGTTTTCTTGGGCGATCCCAGGCTGGCACAGATACGCAGTATTTT.

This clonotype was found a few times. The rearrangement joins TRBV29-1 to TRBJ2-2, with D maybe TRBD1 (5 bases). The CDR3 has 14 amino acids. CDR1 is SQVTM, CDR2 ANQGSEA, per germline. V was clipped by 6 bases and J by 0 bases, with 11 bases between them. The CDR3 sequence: CSVEQASNTGELFF. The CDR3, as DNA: TGCAGCGTCGAACAGGCCTCGAACACCGGGGAGCTGTTTTTT.

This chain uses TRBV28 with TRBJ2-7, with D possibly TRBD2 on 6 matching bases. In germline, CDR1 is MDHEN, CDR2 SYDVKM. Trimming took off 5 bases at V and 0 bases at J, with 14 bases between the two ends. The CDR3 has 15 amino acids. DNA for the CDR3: TGTGCCAGCAGTCCCCCGGGACTCAGCTCCTACGAGCAGTACTTC. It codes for CASSPPGLSSYEQYF.

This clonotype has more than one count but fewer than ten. DNA of the CDR3: TGTGCCAGCAGTGGGCCCACAGGGGGAGGCTACACCTTC. Its protein product is CASSGPTGGGYTF. The chain employs TRBV2 and TRBJ1-2, with TRBD1 identical over 8 bases. CDR3 size: 13 residues. Germline V gene lookup returns CDR1 SNHLY and CDR2 FYNNEI. The ends lost 4 bases at V and 8 bases at J; junction bases unmatched: 6.

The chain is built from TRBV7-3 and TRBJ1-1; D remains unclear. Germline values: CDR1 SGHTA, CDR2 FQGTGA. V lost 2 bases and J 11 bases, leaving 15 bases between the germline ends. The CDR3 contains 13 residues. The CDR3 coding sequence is TGTGCCAGCAGCTTAGGAGTCCCGGGCGTCGCTTTCTTT. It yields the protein CASSLGVPGVAFF.

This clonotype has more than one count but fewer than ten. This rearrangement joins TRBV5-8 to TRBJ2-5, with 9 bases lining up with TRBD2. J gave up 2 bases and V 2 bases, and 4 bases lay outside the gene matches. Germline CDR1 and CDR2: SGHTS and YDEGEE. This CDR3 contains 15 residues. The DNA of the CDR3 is TGTGCCAGCAGCTTCGCGGGGGGGTGGCAAGAGACCCAGTACTTC. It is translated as CASSFAGGWQETQYF. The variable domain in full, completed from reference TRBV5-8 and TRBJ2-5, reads EAGVTQSPTHLIKTRGQQATLRCSPISGHTSVYWYQQALGLGLQFLLWYDEGEERNRGNFPPRFSGRQFPNYSSELNVNALELEDSALYLCASSFAGGWQETQYFGPGTRLLVL.

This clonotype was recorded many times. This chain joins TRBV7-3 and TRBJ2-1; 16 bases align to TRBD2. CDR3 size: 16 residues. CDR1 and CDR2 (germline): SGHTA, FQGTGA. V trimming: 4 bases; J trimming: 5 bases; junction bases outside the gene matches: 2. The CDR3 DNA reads TGTGCCAGCAGCTGGGGGACTAGCGGGGGGGACAATGAGCAGTTCTTC. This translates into CASSWGTSGGDNEQFF.

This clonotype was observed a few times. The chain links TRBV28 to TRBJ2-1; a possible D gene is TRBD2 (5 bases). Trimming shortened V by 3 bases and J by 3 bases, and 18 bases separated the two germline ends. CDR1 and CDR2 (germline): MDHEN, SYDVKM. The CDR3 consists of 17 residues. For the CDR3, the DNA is TGTGCCAGCAGTTTTTGGGTTACGGGGAGAGGCTACAATGAGCAGTTCTTC. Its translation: CASSFWVTGRGYNEQFF. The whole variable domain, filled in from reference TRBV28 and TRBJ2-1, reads DVKVTQSSRYLVKRTGEKVFLECVQDMDHENMFWYRQDPGLGLRLIYFSYDVKMKEKGDIPEGYSVSREKKERFSLILESASTNQTSMYLCASSFWVTGRGYNEQFFGPGTRLTVL.

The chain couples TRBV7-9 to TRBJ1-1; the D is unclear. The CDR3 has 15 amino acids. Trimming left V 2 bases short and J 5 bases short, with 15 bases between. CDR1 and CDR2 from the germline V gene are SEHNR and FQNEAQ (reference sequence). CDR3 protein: CASSLNVAGGTEAFF. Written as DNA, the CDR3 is TGTGCCAGCAGCTTAAATGTCGCCGGAGGGACTGAAGCTTTCTTT.

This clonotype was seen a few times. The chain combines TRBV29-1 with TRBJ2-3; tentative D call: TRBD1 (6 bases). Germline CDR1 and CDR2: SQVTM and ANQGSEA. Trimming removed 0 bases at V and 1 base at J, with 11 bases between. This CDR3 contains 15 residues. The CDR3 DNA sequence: TGCAGCGTTGAAGATAGGGGGATAGGCACAGATACGCAGTATTTT. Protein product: CSVEDRGIGTDTQYF.

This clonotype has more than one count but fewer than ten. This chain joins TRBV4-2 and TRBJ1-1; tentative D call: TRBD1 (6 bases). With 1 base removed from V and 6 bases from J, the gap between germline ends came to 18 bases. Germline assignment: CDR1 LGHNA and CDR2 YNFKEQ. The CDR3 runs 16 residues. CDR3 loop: CASSQVQGGKGAEAFF. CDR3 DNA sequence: TGTGCCAGCAGCCAAGTTCAAGGGGGAAAGGGGGCTGAAGCTTTCTTT.

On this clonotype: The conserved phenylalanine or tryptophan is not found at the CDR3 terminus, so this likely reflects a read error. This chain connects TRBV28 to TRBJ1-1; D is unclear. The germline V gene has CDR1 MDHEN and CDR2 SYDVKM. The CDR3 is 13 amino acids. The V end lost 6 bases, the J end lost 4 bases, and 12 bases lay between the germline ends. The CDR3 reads CASRYYRATEAFL. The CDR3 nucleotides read TGTGCCAGCAGATACTATCGGGCCACTGAAGCTTTCCTT.

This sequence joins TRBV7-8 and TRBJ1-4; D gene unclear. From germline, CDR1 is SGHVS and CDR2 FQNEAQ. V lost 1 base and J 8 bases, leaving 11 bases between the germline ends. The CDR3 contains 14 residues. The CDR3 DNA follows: TGTGCCAGCAGCTTAGGGGGTGGGCCGGAAAAACTGTTTTTT. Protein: CASSLGGGPEKLFF.

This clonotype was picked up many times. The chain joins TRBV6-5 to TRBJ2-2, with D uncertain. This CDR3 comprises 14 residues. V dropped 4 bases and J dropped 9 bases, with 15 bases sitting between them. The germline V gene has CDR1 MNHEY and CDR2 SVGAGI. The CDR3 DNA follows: TGTGCCAGCAGTTTAGGGCTGGTCTCCCGGGAGCTGTTTTTT. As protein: CASSLGLVSRELFF.

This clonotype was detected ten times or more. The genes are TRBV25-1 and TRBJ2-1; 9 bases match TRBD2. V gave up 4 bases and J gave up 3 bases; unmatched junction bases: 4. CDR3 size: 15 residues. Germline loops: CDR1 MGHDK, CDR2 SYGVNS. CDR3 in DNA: TGTGCCAGCAGTGGAGCGGGGGGCGACTACAATGAGCAGTTCTTC. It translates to CASSGAGGDYNEQFF.

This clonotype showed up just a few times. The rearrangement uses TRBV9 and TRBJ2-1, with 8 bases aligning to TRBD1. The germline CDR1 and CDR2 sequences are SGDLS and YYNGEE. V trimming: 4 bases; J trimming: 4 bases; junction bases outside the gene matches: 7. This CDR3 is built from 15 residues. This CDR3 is CASSSDRAGYNEQFF. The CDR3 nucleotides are TGTGCCAGCAGCTCGGACAGGGCGGGTTACAATGAGCAGTTCTTC.

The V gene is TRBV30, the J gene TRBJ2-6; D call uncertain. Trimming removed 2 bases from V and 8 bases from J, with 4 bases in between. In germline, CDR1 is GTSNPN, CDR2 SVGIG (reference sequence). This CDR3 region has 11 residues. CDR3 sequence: CAWSWSNVLTF. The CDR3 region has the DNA TGTGCCTGGAGTTGGTCCAACGTCCTGACTTTC. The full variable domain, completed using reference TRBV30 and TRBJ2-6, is SQTIHQWPATLVQPVGSPLSLECTVEGTSNPNLYWYRQAAGRGLQLLFYSVGIGQISSEVPQNLSASRPQDRQFILSSKKLLLSDSGFYLCAWSWSNVLTFGAGSRLTVL.

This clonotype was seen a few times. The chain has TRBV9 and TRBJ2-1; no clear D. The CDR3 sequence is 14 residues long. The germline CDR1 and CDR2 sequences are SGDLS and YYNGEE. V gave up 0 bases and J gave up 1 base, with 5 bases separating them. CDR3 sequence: CASSVVESYNEQFF. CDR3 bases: TGTGCCAGCAGCGTAGTTGAGTCCTACAATGAGCAGTTCTTC.

The CDR3 here is CASSLDSRQTRETQYF. In DNA, the CDR3 is TGCGCCAGCAGCTTGGACAGTCGACAAACCAGGGAGACCCAGTACTTC. The chain links TRBV5-1 to TRBJ2-5; D call uncertain. The CDR3 is 16 amino acids. Trimming took 0 bases from V and 5 from J, leaving 17 bases between them. The germline V gene encodes CDR1 SGHRS and CDR2 YFSETQ. Full variable domain (missing parts from reference TRBV5-1 and TRBJ2-5): KAGVTQTPRYLIKTRGQQVTLSCSPISGHRSVSWYQQTPGQGLQFLFEYFSETQRNKGNFPGRFSGRQFSNSRSEMNVSTLELGDSALYLCASSLDSRQTRETQYFGPGTRLLVL.

The CDR3 nucleotides read TGTGCCAGCAGCTTAGTTGAGAAGGCAGATACGCAGTATTTT. Residues: CASSLVEKADTQYF. The chain combines TRBV7-9 with TRBJ2-3; no clear D. The germline V gene has CDR1 SEHNR and CDR2 FQNEAQ (reference sequence). The CDR3 is 14 residues long. Trimming took 1 base from V and 4 from J, leaving 9 bases between them.

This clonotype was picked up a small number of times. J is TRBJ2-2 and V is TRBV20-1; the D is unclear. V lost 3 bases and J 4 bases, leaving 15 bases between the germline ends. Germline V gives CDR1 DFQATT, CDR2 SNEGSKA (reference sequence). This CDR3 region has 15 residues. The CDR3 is CSARAIDSPTGELFF. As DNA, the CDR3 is TGCAGTGCTAGGGCCATTGACTCCCCCACCGGGGAGCTGTTTTTT.

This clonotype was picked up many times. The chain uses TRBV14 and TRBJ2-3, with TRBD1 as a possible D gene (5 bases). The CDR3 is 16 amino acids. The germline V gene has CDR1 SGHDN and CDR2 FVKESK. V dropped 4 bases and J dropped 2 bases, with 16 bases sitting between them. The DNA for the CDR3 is TGTGCCAGCAGCCCACTGACAGCGACAGTCACAGATACGCAGTATTTT. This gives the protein CASSPLTATVTDTQYF.

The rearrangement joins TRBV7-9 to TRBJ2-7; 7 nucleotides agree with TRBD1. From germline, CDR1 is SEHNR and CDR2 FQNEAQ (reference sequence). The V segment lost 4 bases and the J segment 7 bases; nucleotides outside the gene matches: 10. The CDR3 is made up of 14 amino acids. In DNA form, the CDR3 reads TGTGCCAGCAGCTCTTGTACAGGGGCAGGGGAGCAGTACTTC. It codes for CASSSCTGAGEQYF.

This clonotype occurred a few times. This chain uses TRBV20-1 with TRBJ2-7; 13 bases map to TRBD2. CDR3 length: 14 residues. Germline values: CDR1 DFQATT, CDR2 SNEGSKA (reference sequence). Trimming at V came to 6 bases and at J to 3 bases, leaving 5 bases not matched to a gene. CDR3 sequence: CSARGTSGDYEQYF. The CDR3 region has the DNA TGCAGTGCCCGCGGGACTAGCGGGGACTACGAGCAGTACTTC.

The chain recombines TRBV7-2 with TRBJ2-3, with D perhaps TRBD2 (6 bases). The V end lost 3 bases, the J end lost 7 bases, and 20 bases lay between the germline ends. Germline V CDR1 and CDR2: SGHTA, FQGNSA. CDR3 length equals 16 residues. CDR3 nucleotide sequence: TGTGCCAGCAGCTTCACCGGGACTCTAAAGCCACATACGCAGTATTTT. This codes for CASSFTGTLKPHTQYF.

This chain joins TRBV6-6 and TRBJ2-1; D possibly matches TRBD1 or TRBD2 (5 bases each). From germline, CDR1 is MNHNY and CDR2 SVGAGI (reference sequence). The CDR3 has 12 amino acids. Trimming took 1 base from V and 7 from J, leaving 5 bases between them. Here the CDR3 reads CASSYWGNEQFF. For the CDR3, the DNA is TGTGCCAGCAGTTACTGGGGGAATGAGCAGTTCTTC.

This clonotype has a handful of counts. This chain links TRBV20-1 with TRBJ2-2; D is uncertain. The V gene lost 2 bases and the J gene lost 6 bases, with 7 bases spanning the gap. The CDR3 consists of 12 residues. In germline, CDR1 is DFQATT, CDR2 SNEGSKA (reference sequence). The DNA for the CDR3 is TGCAGTGCTAGATTTGAGGCCGGGGAGCTGTTTTTT. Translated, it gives CSARFEAGELFF.

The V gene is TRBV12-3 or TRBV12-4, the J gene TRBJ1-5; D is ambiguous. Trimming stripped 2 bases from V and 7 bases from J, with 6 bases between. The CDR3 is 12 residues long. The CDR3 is CASSLRSQPQHF. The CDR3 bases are TGTGCCAGCAGTTTACGGTCGCAGCCCCAGCATTTT.

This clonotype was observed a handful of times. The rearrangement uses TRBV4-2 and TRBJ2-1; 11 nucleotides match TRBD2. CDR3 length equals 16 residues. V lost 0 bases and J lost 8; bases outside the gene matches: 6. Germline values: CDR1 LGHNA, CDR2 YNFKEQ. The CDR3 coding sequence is TGTGCCAGCAGCCAAGATCCTAGCGGGAGGCTAGATGAGCAGTTCTTC. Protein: CASSQDPSGRLDEQFF.